The rows below give T cell receptor beta chains drawn from one sample of a study of PD-L1 blockade in urothelial cancer. Libraries were prepared by immunoSEQ multiplex PCR; TCRdb keeps only in-frame clonotypes and omits some of them. The table includes around 45,000 clones, around 82% detected once. Sequenced here: PBMCs, sampled around atezolizumab (anti-PD-L1) treatment. These receptors were taken from a man between 60 and 70 years old with urothelial cancer. CDR3s include the opening cysteine and the closing phenylalanine or tryptophan. D genes are given only for firm matches. Size values are once, few and many counts, or a class for expanded clones, and some rows have none.

j_call | clone_size | v_call | d_call | cdr3_aa | cdr3_nt
TRBJ2-1 | . | TRBV12-2 | . | CASRASTSGGAGEQFF | TGTGCAAGTCGCGCCTCGACTAGCGGGGGGGCGGGAGAGCAGTTCTTC
TRBJ1-5 | . | TRBV28 | TRBD1 | CASSTPQGQNNQPQHF | TGTGCCAGCAGTACTCCCCAGGGACAGAACAATCAGCCCCAGCATTTT
TRBJ2-1 | . | TRBV6-1 | TRBD1 | CASSENMGDRVGEQFF | TGTGCCAGCAGTGAAAATATGGGCGACAGGGTCGGTGAGCAGTTCTTC
TRBJ2-1 | . | TRBV11-1 | TRBD2 | CASSFGTSGGRQFF | TGTGCCAGCAGCTTCGGGACTAGCGGGGGTCGGCAGTTCTTC
TRBJ2-3 | once | TRBV27 | . | CASSFWGRGTDTQYF | TGTGCCAGCAGTTTTTGGGGGCGCGGGACAGATACGCAGTATTTT
TRBJ2-1 | . | TRBV5-6 | . | CASSLVALTYNEQFF | TGTGCCAGCAGCTTGGTTGCGCTCACCTACAATGAGCAGTTCTTC
TRBJ2-5 | . | TRBV4-1 | . | CASSQDPEETQYF | TGCGCCAGCAGCCAAGATCCAGAAGAGACCCAGTACTTC
TRBJ2-7 | . | TRBV7-2 | . | CASSSGSSYEQYF | TGTGCCAGCAGCTCCGGGAGCTCCTACGAGCAGTACTTC
TRBJ1-5 | . | TRBV2 | TRBD1 | CASSEADRGQPQHF | TGTGCCAGCAGTGAGGCAGACAGGGGGCAGCCCCAGCATTTT
TRBJ2-3 | . | TRBV5-1 | . | CASSLAALDTQYF | TGCGCCAGCAGCTTGGCCGCGCTAGATACGCAGTATTTT
TRBJ2-3 | . | TRBV7-2 | . | CASSLSTDTQYF | TGTGCCAGCAGCCTTAGCACAGATACGCAGTATTTT
TRBJ1-1 | few | TRBV5-1 | . | CASSFGGDTEAFF | TGCGCCAGCAGCTTCGGAGGGGACACTGAAGCTTTCTTT
TRBJ2-7 | . | TRBV19 | . | CASSITGAYEQYF | TGTGCCAGTAGTATTACAGGAGCCTACGAGCAGTACTTC
TRBJ1-6 | . | TRBV2 | . | CASRTSAPLHF | TGTGCCAGCAGGACAAGTGCACCCCTCCACTTT
TRBJ2-3 | . | TRBV5-6 | . | CASSPQTGSSTDTQYF | TGTGCCAGCAGCCCCCAAACAGGGTCTAGCACAGATACGCAGTATTTT
TRBJ2-3 | few | TRBV7-2 | TRBD2 | CASSFLSGGRADTQYF | TGTGCCAGCAGCTTTCTTAGCGGGGGAAGGGCAGATACGCAGTATTTT
TRBJ1-5 | . | TRBV5-1 | . | CASSEGGVNQPQHF | TGCGCCAGCAGCGAGGGAGGGGTAAATCAGCCCCAGCATTTT
TRBJ1-2 | once | TRBV27 | TRBD1 | CASRGGAQGGYTF | TGTGCCAGCAGGGGTGGGGCACAGGGGGGCTACACCTTC
TRBJ2-3 | . | TRBV5-1 | . | CASRWLETSTDTQYF | TGCGCCAGCAGATGGTTGGAGACGAGCACAGATACGCAGTATTTT
TRBJ2-2 | . | TRBV5-4 | TRBD2 | CASSFGSGAGDPNTGELFF | TGTGCCAGCAGCTTCGGGTCTGGTGCGGGGGACCCGAACACCGGGGAGCTGTTTTTT